The sequence of this TCR beta chain was determined in a study of Graves' ophthalmopathy and Graves' hyperthyroidism. The sequenced template was RNA, covering the TCR beta CDR3 region. RT-PCR was first run with HTBI primers, then multiplex PCR in a second round. Each CDR3 protein is one row after TCRdb ran MiXCR on the multiplex PCR reads. The sample lists 560,000 or so distinct CDR3 sequences, roughly 40% occurring once. Whole-study findings and limits: The blood repertoire also included most expanded thyroid clonotypes above 0.001 frequency.

Serum thyroxine and TRAb, along with clinical symptoms, thyroid ultrasound and orbital computed tomography, were what diagnosis relied on. Of note for this clonotype: The antigen is undetermined.

This CDR3 comprises 13 residues. The germline CDR1 and CDR2 sequences are DFQATT and SNEGSKA (reference sequence). Between the trimmed V and J ends, which lost 3 bases and 3 bases, there was a span of 11 bases. This sequence originates from an adult man with Graves' hyperthyroidism. This chain connects TRBV20-1 to TRBJ1-2; weak D call: TRBD1 (5 bases). The specimen was peripheral blood or thyroid tissue (not recorded which). The CDR3 sequence: CSARLPGHYGYTF. The CDR3 bases are TGCAGTGCTAGGTTGCCGGGACACTATGGCTACACCTTC.